This T cell receptor (beta chain) was documented in a study of T and B cells in COVID-19 patients (TCRdb year 2020). In terms of the full investigation: In this study, adaptive immunity was profiled in COVID-19 patients who either had active infection or had recovered, using TRB and IGH repertoire sequencing of peripheral blood. Because samples were available both during active disease and after recovery, a couple of patients were counted in both the recovered and the active cohorts. Comorbidities linked to unfavorable COVID-19 outcome were present in about 90% of the 20 patients in the active-infection cohort. Over 7 million TCR sequences were analysed in a TCR and BCR sequence repository that covered over 35 patients and around 72 time points. In the active-infection cohort, about 60% of the roughly 20 patients were critically ill and required mechanical ventilation or ECMO. A recovered cohort comprised roughly 19 patients contributing fewer than 25 samples, mostly after mild to moderate COVID-19 managed as outpatients. As many as 9 follow-up blood samples were taken per patient, and some of the samples covered different disease stages within the same individual. An age-matched reference group of roughly 40 healthy donors negative for COVID-19 antibodies was used as the comparison for repertoire analyses. Median age was around 30 years in the recovered cohort versus approximately 67 years in the active-infection cohort. Findings and caveats that apply to the study as a whole: TRB repertoires were found to be highly clonal in active COVID-19, whereas diversity and richness at recovery were found to rise above healthy donor levels. Few blood samples were available from mildly ill patients while symptoms were present, and early samples from severe cases were likewise scarce. TRBV/TRBJ gene usage was reported as strongly skewed in patients with COVID-19. The cohort was judged too small for assessing how HLA contributes to COVID-19 susceptibility or severity. The reported TCR clusters were stated to require prospective validation before clinical use. Specific T cell subsets (CD4+/Treg/CD8+) and sorted SARS-CoV-2-responsive or tetramer+ T cells had not yet been sequenced, and these experiments were ongoing. A total of 2,000 to 2,500 TCR clusters were exclusive to the recovered cohort, and approximately 31 of those clusters were low-pGen clusters.

Genomic DNA extracted from blood, in amounts of about 220-500 ng, served as the starting material for amplifying TRB repertoires. For this chain, trimming is 5 bases at the V end and 4 bases at the J end, and the number of junction bases without a gene match is 10. From cysteine to phenylalanine, the CDR3 is 15 amino acids long. The CDR3 DNA has 45 bases and is translated from base 1. CDR1 MNHEY and CDR2 SVGAGI were looked up in the germline V gene. As concerns this clonotype: The specificity of this receptor is unknown. No base qualities exist here, and no much larger clone lies one base off it.

Sequencing instrument: Illumina MiSeq. Multiplex PCR with BIOMED2 TRB-A/B primer pools was used to amplify TRB rearrangements. Two consecutive PCRs added Illumina-compatible adapters and 7-nucleotide sample barcodes to the amplicons. All library PCRs used Phusion HS II polymerase. Amplicons were purified from gel with the NucleoSpin Gel and PCR Clean-up kit, quantified on Qubit, and pooled at 3 to 5 nM. Before Illumina next-generation sequencing, the quality of the amplicon pool was assessed on an Agilent 2100 Bioanalyzer. As for the authors' bioinformatics: MiXCR 3.0.8 with the default MiXCR reference library was used to annotate TRB rearrangements. Non-productive reads and sequences with fewer than 2 reads were excluded, and each unique CDR3 nucleotide sequence counted as one clone. R 3.5.1 was used to calculate clonality, diversity, richness and V-J gene usage. TCR clustering by CDR3 similarity used GLIPH2, with generation probabilities calculated by OLGA. Only GLIPH2 clusters containing at least four unique TCR clonotypes present in at least three individuals were kept. In-frame beta chains were kept once TCRdb had trimmed the public reads at Q25 with fastp and called clones with MiXCR. Rows are combined by CDR3 protein, so each entry shows the most common genes and DNA. TCRdb's processing, not the authors' own work, is the source of the V and J calls. This sample is represented by 6,000 or so distinct CDR3 sequences; around 34% of them were singletons. Together, the top ten hold about 53% of the sample.

Sequencing input: blood. The sequence links TRBV6-5 to TRBJ1-1, and TRBD1 aligns with 7 junction nucleotides. The receptor's source is a human donor with active COVID-19. The CDR3 protein is CASSLRQGGGTEAFF. The DNA reads as follows: TGTGCCAGCAGTCTCCGACAGGGAGGAGGCACTGAAGCTTTCTTT.